Shown below are 17 T cell receptor beta chains from a single sample sequenced in a study of blood T cell repertoires in COVID-19. Clones were sequenced by immunoSEQ multiplex PCR, and TCRdb holds only the in-frame ones, with some missing. The table shows some 150,000 clones, with roughly 90% occurring only once. Sequencing was performed on PBMCs or T cells enriched from blood (not recorded which). Source of these receptors: a human donor with acute COVID-19. The donor label of this sample is uncertain.

This clone has only one observation. The chain links TRBV7-9 to TRBJ2-7, with 9 bases lining up with TRBD1. V gave up 1 base and J gave up 6 bases; unmatched junction bases: 7. The CDR3 sequence is 15 residues long. Germline V CDR1 and CDR2: SEHNR, FQNEAQ (reference sequence). As DNA, the CDR3 is TGTGCCAGCAGCTTAGAGGGGACAGGGTTATTCGAGCAGTACTTC. This codes for CASSLEGTGLFEQYF.

This clone has a single count. The chain is built from TRBV6-2 or TRBV6-3 and TRBJ2-7, with TRBD1 identical over 9 bases. Germline V gene lookup returns CDR1 MNHEY and CDR2 SVGEGT. V gave up 2 bases and J gave up 7 bases; unmatched junction bases: 6. The CDR3 consists of 14 residues. The CDR3: CASSYGTGLGEQYF. The CDR3 region has the DNA TGTGCCAGCAGTTACGGGACAGGGCTTGGGGAGCAGTACTTC.

The chain employs TRBV24-1 and TRBJ2-1; 7 bases map to TRBD2. This CDR3 has 15 residues. CDR1 and CDR2 (germline): KGHDR, SFDVKD. Trimming cost V 6 bases and J 7 bases; bases outside gene matches: 11. CDR3 coding DNA: TGTGCCACCAGTTCTCGGCGTGGGGGGGGGAATGAGCAGTTCTTC. Protein product: CATSSRRGGGNEQFF.

V is TRBV6-2 or TRBV6-3 and J is TRBJ2-2; D unresolved. The CDR3 is 15 residues long. From germline, CDR1 is MNHEY and CDR2 SVGEGT. V was cut by 4 bases and J by 0 bases, with 9 bases left in between. This CDR3 is CASSSFSPNTGELFF. In nucleotides, the CDR3 is TGTGCCAGCAGTTCATTTTCCCCGAACACCGGGGAGCTGTTTTTT.

The chain employs TRBV19 and TRBJ2-5, with TRBD1 matching 7 bases. The CDR3 length is 15 residues. V lost 4 bases, J lost 5 bases, and 10 bases stayed unmatched. From germline, CDR1 is LNHDA and CDR2 SQIVND (reference sequence). CDR3 sequence (DNA): TGTGCCAGTAGTACGACGGGACAGTCGGGGGAGACCCAGTACTTC. This gives the protein CASSTTGQSGETQYF. The whole variable domain, filled in from reference TRBV19 and TRBJ2-5, reads DGGITQSPKYLFRKEGQNVTLSCEQNLNHDAMYWYRQDPGQGLRLIYYSQIVNDFQKGDIAEGYSVSREKKESFPLTVTSAQKNPTAFYLCASSTTGQSGETQYFGPGTRLLVL.

The rearrangement joins TRBV25-1 to TRBJ2-5; 7 bases agree with TRBD1. V was pared by 4 bases and J by 4 bases, with 0 bases of the junction left unmatched. The V gene's germline CDR1 is MGHDK and CDR2 SYGVNS. This CDR3 contains 12 residues. The CDR3 DNA follows: TGTGCCAGCAGTGGACAGGGAGAGACCCAGTACTTC. It codes for CASSGQGETQYF.

The rearrangement joins TRBV4-1 to TRBJ2-7; 7 nucleotides agree with TRBD2. The CDR3 is made up of 14 amino acids. Per the germline V gene, CDR1 is MGHRA and CDR2 is YSYEKL. Trimming took 6 bases from V and 6 from J; bases not matched to a gene: 11. In nucleotides, the CDR3 is TGCGCCAGCAGTCCCGACCGGGGGGACCCCGAGCAGTACTTC. It is translated as CASSPDRGDPEQYF.

The gene calls are TRBV7-2 and TRBJ1-2; unclear D gene. V lost 1 base and J 11 bases, leaving 17 bases between the germline ends. The CDR3 length is 14 residues. Germline assignment: CDR1 SGHTA and CDR2 FQGNSA. DNA of the CDR3: TGTGCCAGCAGCTTAGACAAGCTCCCATCGGGATACACCTTC. Its protein is CASSLDKLPSGYTF.

This clone was observed many times. The CDR3 reads CASSESRVAEAFF. The CDR3 nucleotides are TGTGCCAGTAGTGAATCCAGGGTGGCTGAAGCTTTCTTT. The chain links TRBV19 to TRBJ1-1; tentatively, D is TRBD1 (5 bases). Trimming stripped 5 bases from V and 6 bases from J, with 13 bases between. The CDR3 loop spans 13 amino acids. CDR1 is LNHDA and CDR2 is SQIVND in the germline V gene (reference sequence).

This chain joins TRBV12-3 or TRBV12-4 and TRBJ2-5; TRBD1 might be the D (5 bases). Between the trimmed V and J ends, which lost 5 bases and 5 bases, there was a span of 9 bases. The CDR3 is 12 residues long. The CDR3 reads CASSPQGETQYF. The CDR3 DNA sequence: TGTGCCAGCAGTCCCCAGGGCGAGACCCAGTACTTC.

This rearrangement joins TRBV7-3 to TRBJ2-2; D not resolved. This CDR3 comprises 14 residues. Trimming stripped 0 bases from V and 5 bases from J, with 7 bases between. CDR1 and CDR2 (germline): SGHTA, FQGTGA. In DNA, the CDR3 is TGTGCCAGCAGCTTAACACACAAGACCGGGGAGCTGTTTTTT. Amino acids: CASSLTHKTGELFF.

V and J are TRBV6-2 or TRBV6-3 and TRBJ1-5; TRBD1 might be the D (6 bases). V was shortened by 2 bases and J by 1 base, with 6 bases between the two germline ends. CDR3 length equals 14 residues. The germline gives CDR1 MNHEY, CDR2 SVGEGT. CDR3 residues: CASSYTGSNQPQHF. The CDR3 bases are TGTGCCAGCAGTTACACAGGGAGCAATCAGCCCCAGCATTTT.

The rearrangement links TRBV27 to TRBJ1-1, with a possible D match to TRBD1 (5 bases). The CDR3 has 13 residues. Germline loops: CDR1 MNHEY, CDR2 SMNVEV (reference sequence). V gave up 2 bases and J gave up 7 bases, with 11 bases separating them. CDR3 in amino acids: CASSLGGYDEAFF. For the CDR3, the DNA is TGTGCCAGCAGTTTAGGGGGGTATGATGAAGCTTTCTTT.

The chain employs TRBV5-6 and TRBJ1-2; D gene uncertain. V shed 0 bases and J shed 0 bases, with 12 bases lying between them. The CDR3 runs 16 residues. CDR1 is SGHDT and CDR2 is YYEEEE in the germline V gene. The CDR3: CASSLGRLRTNYGYTF. CDR3 bases: TGTGCCAGCAGCTTGGGCAGGCTCCGAACTAACTATGGCTACACCTTC.

This clone occurred once. This rearrangement joins TRBV2 to TRBJ2-7, with 7 bases aligning to TRBD2. Germline CDR1 SNHLY, CDR2 FYNNEI. Trimming at V came to 6 bases and at J to 4 bases, leaving 6 bases not matched to a gene. CDR3 length: 13 residues. DNA of the CDR3: TGTGCCAGCAGACGACCGGGGGGATACGAGCAGTACTTC. It translates to CASRRPGGYEQYF.

This chain connects TRBV10-3 to TRBJ2-3; TRBD1 agrees at 7 bases. The CDR3 runs to 15 residues. Germline V gene sequence: CDR1 ENHRY, CDR2 SYGVKD. The junction had 8 bases not matched to a gene; V was cut back by 0 bases and J by 8 bases. CDR3 sequence: CAISESEGGAGTQYF. The DNA of the CDR3 is TGTGCCATCAGTGAGTCGGAAGGGGGCGCGGGTACGCAGTATTTT.

This clone showed up just once. The V gene is TRBV19, the J gene TRBJ1-5; D is possibly TRBD1 (5 bases). Germline CDR1 and CDR2: LNHDA and SQIVND (reference sequence). The CDR3 runs to 14 residues. V lost 5 bases to trimming and J lost 1 base, with 9 bases between them. CDR3 sequence: CASSRGGSNQPQHF. As DNA, the CDR3 is TGTGCCAGTAGTCGGGGGGGAAGCAATCAGCCCCAGCATTTT.